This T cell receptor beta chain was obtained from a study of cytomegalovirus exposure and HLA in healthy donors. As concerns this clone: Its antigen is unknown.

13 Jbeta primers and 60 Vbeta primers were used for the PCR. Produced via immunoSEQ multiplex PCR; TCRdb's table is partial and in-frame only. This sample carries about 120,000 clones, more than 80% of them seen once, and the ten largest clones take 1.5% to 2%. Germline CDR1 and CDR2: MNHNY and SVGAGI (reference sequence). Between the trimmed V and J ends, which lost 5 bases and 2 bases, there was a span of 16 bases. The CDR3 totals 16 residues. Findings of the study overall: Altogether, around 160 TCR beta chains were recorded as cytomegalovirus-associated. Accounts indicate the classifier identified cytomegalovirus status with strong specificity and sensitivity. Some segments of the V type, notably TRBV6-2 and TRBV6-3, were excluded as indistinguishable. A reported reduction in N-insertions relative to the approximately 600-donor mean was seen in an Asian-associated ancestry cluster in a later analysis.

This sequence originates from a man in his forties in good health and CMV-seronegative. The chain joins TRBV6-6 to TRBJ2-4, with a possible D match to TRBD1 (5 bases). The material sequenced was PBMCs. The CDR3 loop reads CASSLQGSWTKNIQYF. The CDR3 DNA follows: TGTGCCAGCAGTCTCCAGGGATCATGGACCAAAAACATTCAGTACTTC.